This T cell receptor beta chain was sequenced during a study of long-term antiretroviral therapy in people with HIV. CDR3 length: 12 residues. Trimming removed 4 bases at V and 5 bases at J, with 8 bases between. Germline V gene lookup returns CDR1 SQVTM and CDR2 ANQGSEA. With survey level as its setting, the immunoSEQ assay was v3.0. The method was immunoSEQ multiplex PCR; TCRdb's version includes in-frame clones alone and lacks a portion of them. This table has 20,000 to 25,000 clones, roughly four fifths appearing once. The V call is TRBV29-1, the J call TRBJ1-4; possibly TRBD1 for D (6 bases). This clonotype was sampled from a woman in her forties with HIV. The sample here was unsorted PBMCs, taken around 1.7 years before starting antiretroviral therapy. CDR3 protein: CSVVQGNEKLFF. CDR3 DNA sequence: TGCAGCGTTGTCCAGGGGAATGAAAAACTGTTTTTT. Full variable domain (missing parts from reference TRBV29-1 and TRBJ1-4): SAVISQKPSRDICQRGTSLTIQCQVDSQVTMMFWYRQQPGQSLTLIATANQGSEATYESGFVIDKFPISRPNLTFSTLTVSNMSPEDSSIYLCSVVQGNEKLFFGSGTQLSVL.